The clone carrying this T cell receptor (beta chain) was counted once. This CDR3 comprises 16 residues. Germline CDR1 reads MGHDK; CDR2 reads SYGVNS. V shed 3 bases and J shed 0 bases, with 15 bases lying between them. The sample comes from a study of T cell changes during pregnancy in multiple sclerosis. The method was immunoSEQ multiplex PCR; TCRdb's version includes in-frame clones alone and lacks a portion of them. The sample yields approximately 41,000 clones, 94% seen once. The rearrangement joins TRBV25-1 to TRBJ2-7; D possibly corresponds to TRBD1 (6 bases). The TCR was taken from a female donor with multiple sclerosis, enrolled in a pregnancy study. The source material was CD4+ T cells from peripheral blood mononuclear cells, sampled in the second trimester of pregnancy. In nucleotides, the CDR3 is TGTGCCAGCAGTGATCCTCGGACAGCTGCCTCCTACGAGCAGTACTTC. This codes for CASSDPRTAASYEQYF.